The text below deals with one TCR beta chain. Its target is unknown. This sample is part of a study of T cell responses to AZD1222 COVID-19 vaccine. Study results and caveats: Close to half of all spike-specific TCRs reportedly target regions of the variants that are unmutated. Clonal diversity may have been underestimated in mostly white British donors. Just six AZD1222 recipients tested seropositive at baseline.

TCRdb's copy holds only in-frame clones and misses some; the assay was immunoSEQ multiplex PCR. The sample gives some 150,000 clones, more than 90% of which show up once; 2.6% is in the top ten. Sequenced material: peripheral blood, taken on day 0 of AZD1222 vaccination. The receptor's source is an adult in good health.

The CDR3, as DNA: TGCGCCAGCAGTTACAGGGACTCCTACAATGAGCAGTTCTTC. This gives the protein CASSYRDSYNEQFF. The chain employs TRBV5-1 and TRBJ2-1; possibly TRBD1 for D (6 bases). CDR1 and CDR2 (germline): SGHRS, YFSETQ. This CDR3 has 14 amino acids. Trimming stripped 5 bases from V and 0 bases from J, with 9 bases between. The full variable domain, in which reference TRBV5-1 and TRBJ2-1 provide the parts outside the CDR3, is KAGVTQTPRYLIKTRGQQVTLSCSPISGHRSVSWYQQTPGQGLQFLFEYFSETQRNKGNFPGRFSGRQFSNSRSEMNVSTLELGDSALYLCASSYRDSYNEQFFGPGTRLTVL.